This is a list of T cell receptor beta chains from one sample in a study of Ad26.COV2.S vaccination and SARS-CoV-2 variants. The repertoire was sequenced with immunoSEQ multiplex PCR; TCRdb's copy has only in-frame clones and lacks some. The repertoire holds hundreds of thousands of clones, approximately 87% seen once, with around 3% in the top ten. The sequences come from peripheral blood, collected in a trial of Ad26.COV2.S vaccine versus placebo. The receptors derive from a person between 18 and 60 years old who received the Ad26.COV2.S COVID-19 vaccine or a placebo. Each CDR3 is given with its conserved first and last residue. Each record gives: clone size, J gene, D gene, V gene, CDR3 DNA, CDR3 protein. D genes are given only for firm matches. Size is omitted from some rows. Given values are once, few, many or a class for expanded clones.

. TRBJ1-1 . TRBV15 TGTGCCACCAGCAGAGATCGGGGAGGGGGTAGGTCTGAAGCTTTCTTT CATSRDRGGGRSEAFF
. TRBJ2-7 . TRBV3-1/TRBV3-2 TGTGCCAGCAGCTTTTCCGGCGCCTCCTACGAGCAGTACTTC CASSFSGASYEQYF
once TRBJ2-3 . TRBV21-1 TGTGCCAGCAGCAAATACCGGGGGTTGGCAGATACGCAGTATTTT CASSKYRGLADTQYF
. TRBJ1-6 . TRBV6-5 TGTGCCAGCAGTCGACAGCCCCGGAGCGATTCACCCCTCCACTTT CASSRQPRSDSPLHF
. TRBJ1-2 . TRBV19 TGTGCCAGTAGTATAGCGGGGGGATCCTATGGCTACACCTTC CASSIAGGSYGYTF
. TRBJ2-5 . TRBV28 TGTGCCTGCCGTGGGGTTAAAGAGACCCAGTACTTC CACRGVKETQYF
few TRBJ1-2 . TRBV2 TGTGCCATCGCGGACGGTCGAGGGGGCTACACCTTC CAIADGRGGYTF
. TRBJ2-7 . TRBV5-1 TGCGCCAGCAGCTTGTACGGGGAAGGGTACGAGCAGTACTTC CASSLYGEGYEQYF
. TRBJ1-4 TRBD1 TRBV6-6 TGTGCCAGCAGCCGACAGGGAGTTTATGAAAAACTGTTTTTT CASSRQGVYEKLFF
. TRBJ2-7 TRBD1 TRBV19 TGTGCCAGTAGCCGGACGACAGGGGGCCCTCCGAGCTCCTACGAGCAGTACTTC CASSRTTGGPPSSYEQYF
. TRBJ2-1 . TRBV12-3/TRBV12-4 TGTGCCAGCAGTTTCGTCGGGGGGCAGTTCTTC CASSFVGGQFF
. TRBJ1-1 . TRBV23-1 TGCGCCAGCAGTCAATCGGCGGGGAACACTGAAGCTTTCTTT CASSQSAGNTEAFF
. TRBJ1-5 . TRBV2 TGTGCCAGCAGTGAAGCCGTAACAGTTCAGCCCCAGCATTTT CASSEAVTVQPQHF
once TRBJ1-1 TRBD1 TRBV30 TGTGCCTGGATCCGGGACAGGGGGCGAGGTGAAGCTTTCTTT CAWIRDRGRGEAFF
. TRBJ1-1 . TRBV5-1 TGCGCCAGCAGCTTGGTAACGGGACACAGTATGGGGACTGAAGCTTTCTTT CASSLVTGHSMGTEAFF
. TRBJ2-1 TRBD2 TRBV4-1 TGCGCCAGCAGCCAAGTGCGGGGGAAGGGACTAGCGAAGAAGCAGTTCTTC CASSQVRGKGLAKKQFF
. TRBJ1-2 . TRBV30 TGTGCCTGGTTTAATGCAGGAAGTAACACCTTC CAWFNAGSNTF
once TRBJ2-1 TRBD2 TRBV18 TGTGCCAGCTCAGGGACTAGCGGTCTCAATGAGCAGTTCTTC CASSGTSGLNEQFF
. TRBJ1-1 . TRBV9 TGTGCCAGCAGCCCCAGAGGAGGGGGTGAGTACACTGAAGCTTTCTTT CASSPRGGGEYTEAFF
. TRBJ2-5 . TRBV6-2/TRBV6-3 TGTGCCAGCAGTCTCGGTAACACGGCCCAGTACTTC CASSLGNTAQYF
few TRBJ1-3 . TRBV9 TGTGCCAGCAGCAGGGGAGACGGAAACACCATATATTTT CASSRGDGNTIYF
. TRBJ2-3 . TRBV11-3 TGTGCCAGCAGGAAGGAAAGCACAGATACGCAGTATTTT CASRKESTDTQYF
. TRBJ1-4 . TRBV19 TGTGCCAGTAGTATCTCCCGAACAACTAATGAAAAACTGTTTTTT CASSISRTTNEKLFF
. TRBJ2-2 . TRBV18 TGTGCCAGCTCACCTGAATGGGACACCGGGGAGCTGTTTTTT CASSPEWDTGELFF
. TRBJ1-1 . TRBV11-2 TGTGCCAGCAGCTTAGCTAGGAACACTGAAGCTTTCTTT CASSLARNTEAFF
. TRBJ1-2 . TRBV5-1 TGCGCCAGCAGCTCGGACGGGAACCGGCTATATGGCTACACCTTC CASSSDGNRLYGYTF
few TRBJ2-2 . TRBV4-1 TGCGCCAGCAGCCAAGGTGACAGGCGGGCCACCGGGGAGCTGTTTTTT CASSQGDRRATGELFF
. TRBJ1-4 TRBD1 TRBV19 TGTGCCAGTAGTAGACCGGGACAGGGTAATGAAAAACTGTTTTTT CASSRPGQGNEKLFF
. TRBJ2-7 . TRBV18 TGTGCCAGCTCACCATCCCCGAGTCCGGGTGAGGAGCAGTACTTC CASSPSPSPGEEQYF
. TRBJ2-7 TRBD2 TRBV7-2 TGTGCCAGCAGCTTAGGACTAGCGGGAATCTACGAGCAGTACTTC CASSLGLAGIYEQYF
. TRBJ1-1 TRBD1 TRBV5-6 TGTGCCAGCAGTCTTGGGTCAGGGGGCACTGAAGCTTTCTTT CASSLGSGGTEAFF
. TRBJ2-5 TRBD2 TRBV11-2 TGTGCCAGCATTTGGGGTGTGACTAGCGGGGGAACCCAAGAGACCCAGTACTTC CASIWGVTSGGTQETQYF
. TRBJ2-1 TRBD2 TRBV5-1 TGCGCCAGCAAACTAGCGGGGGCGGGAAATGAGCAGTTCTTC CASKLAGAGNEQFF